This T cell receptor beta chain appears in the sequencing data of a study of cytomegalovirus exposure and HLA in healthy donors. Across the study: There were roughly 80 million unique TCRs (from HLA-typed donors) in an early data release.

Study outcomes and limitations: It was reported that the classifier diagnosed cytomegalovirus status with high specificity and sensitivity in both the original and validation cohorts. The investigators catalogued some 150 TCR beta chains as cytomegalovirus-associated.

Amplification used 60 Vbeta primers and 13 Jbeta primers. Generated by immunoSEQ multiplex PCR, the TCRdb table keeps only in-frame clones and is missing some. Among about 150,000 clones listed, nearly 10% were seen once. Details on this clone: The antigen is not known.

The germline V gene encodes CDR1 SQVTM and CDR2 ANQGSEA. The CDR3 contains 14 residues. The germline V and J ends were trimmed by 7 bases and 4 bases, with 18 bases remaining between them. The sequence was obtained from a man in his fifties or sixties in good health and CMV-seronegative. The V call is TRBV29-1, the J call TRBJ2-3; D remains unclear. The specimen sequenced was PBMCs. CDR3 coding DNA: TGCAGCGGTCAGGCCCCTGGTCGTCCAGATACGCAGTATTTT. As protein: CSGQAPGRPDTQYF.